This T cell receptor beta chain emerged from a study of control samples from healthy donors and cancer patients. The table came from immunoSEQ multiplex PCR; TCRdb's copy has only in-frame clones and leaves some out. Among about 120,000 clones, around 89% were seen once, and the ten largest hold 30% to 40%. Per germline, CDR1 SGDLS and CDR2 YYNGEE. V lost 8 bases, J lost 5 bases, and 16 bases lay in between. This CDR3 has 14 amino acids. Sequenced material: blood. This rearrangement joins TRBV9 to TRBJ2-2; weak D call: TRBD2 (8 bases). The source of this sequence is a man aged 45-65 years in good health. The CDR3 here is CASAGGQRTGELFF. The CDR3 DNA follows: TGTGCCAGTGCGGGGGGACAGAGGACCGGGGAGCTGTTTTTT. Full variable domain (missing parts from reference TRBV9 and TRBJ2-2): DSGVTQTPKHLITATGQRVTLRCSPRSGDLSVYWYQQSLDQGLQFLIQYYNGEERAKGNILERFSAQQFPDLHSELNLSSLELGDSALYFCASAGGQRTGELFFGEGSRLTVL.